Below, 27 T cell receptor beta chains from the same sample are listed, as sequenced in a study of T cells in Graves' hyperthyroidism and ophthalmopathy. RNA transcripts served as the template for amplifying TCR beta CDR3 regions. The HTBI set primed first-round TCR CDR3 RT-PCR. TCRdb passed the multiplex PCR reads through MiXCR, listing each CDR3 protein once. Of some 150,000 distinct CDR3 sequences listed, more than 20% are singletons. The sequenced material came from blood. All receptors derive from a woman aged 45-60 years with Graves' hyperthyroidism that later progressed to Graves' ophthalmopathy.

This clonotype was found many times. This chain uses TRBV28 with TRBJ2-4, with D perhaps matching TRBD1 or TRBD2 (6 bases each). CDR3 length equals 13 residues. With 6 bases removed from V and 9 bases from J, the gap between germline ends came to 15 bases. Germline CDR1 and CDR2: MDHEN and SYDVKM. The DNA of the CDR3 is TGTGCCAGCAGATTGGAGGGGGTCGGCATTCAGTACTTC. Amino acid sequence: CASRLEGVGIQYF.

Many counts were recorded for this clonotype. The V gene is TRBV3-1, the J gene TRBJ2-1; weak D call: TRBD1 (6 bases). The length of the CDR3 is 14 residues. Germline V lookup: CDR1 LGHDT, CDR2 YNNKEL (reference sequence). V lost 3 bases, J lost 6 bases, and 12 bases lay in between. Here the CDR3 reads CASSQRTVGNEQFF. The CDR3 DNA reads TGTGCCAGCAGCCAGAGGACAGTTGGCAATGAGCAGTTCTTC.

This clonotype was seen many times. This rearrangement joins TRBV2 to TRBJ2-7; maybe TRBD2 (5 bases). The CDR3 extends over 12 amino acids. V dropped 7 bases and J dropped 5 bases, with 12 bases sitting between them. The germline V gene encodes CDR1 SNHLY and CDR2 FYNNEI. The CDR3 here is CASTLHGDEQYF. In DNA form, the CDR3 reads TGTGCCAGCACCCTACACGGGGACGAGCAGTACTTC.

This clonotype showed up just a few times. This sequence joins TRBV6-1 and TRBJ1-5; D is unclear. Germline CDR1 reads MNHNS; CDR2 reads SASEGT. The CDR3 has 11 residues. Trimming stripped 2 bases from V and 4 bases from J, with 0 bases between. The CDR3 region is CASSENQPQHF. Written as DNA, the CDR3 is TGTGCCAGCAGTGAAAATCAGCCCCAGCATTTT.

This clonotype was observed a handful of times. This chain joins TRBV15 and TRBJ2-5; 7 bases are a match to TRBD2. The trim removed 1 base at V and 5 bases at J, leaving 4 bases unmatched. The CDR3 spans 14 residues. Germline-derived CDR1 and CDR2 are LNHNV and YYDKDF (reference sequence). As DNA, the CDR3 is TGTGCCACCAGCAGAGGGACTAGATCGGAGACCCAGTACTTC. Its protein is CATSRGTRSETQYF.

The V gene is TRBV2, the J gene TRBJ2-3; 9 nucleotides align to TRBD2. With V trimmed by 4 bases and J by 2 bases, 1 base remained unmatched. The CDR3 contains 14 residues. Looked up from germline, CDR1 is SNHLY and CDR2 is FYNNEI. The CDR3 sequence is CASSGTSATDTQYF. The DNA of the CDR3 is TGTGCCAGCAGTGGGACTAGCGCCACAGATACGCAGTATTTT.

The table lists this clonotype with many counts. V is TRBV20-1 and J is TRBJ2-7, with D perhaps assigned TRBD1 or TRBD2 (6 bases each). The CDR3 loop spans 14 amino acids. Germline-derived CDR1 and CDR2 are DFQATT and SNEGSKA (reference sequence). Trimming pared 3 bases from V and 0 bases from J, leaving 12 bases between. In DNA form, the CDR3 reads TGCAGTGCTAGGCCGGGGGCGAGCTCCTACGAGCAGTACTTC. Protein product: CSARPGASSYEQYF.

There are many counts of this clonotype. This chain uses TRBV29-1 with TRBJ1-1, with D tentatively TRBD1 (6 bases). V was clipped by 1 base and J by 0 bases, with 21 bases between them. This CDR3 spans 18 amino acids. In germline, CDR1 is SQVTM, CDR2 ANQGSEA. The CDR3 loop is CSVEGGTRRDRMNTEAFF. The CDR3, as DNA: TGCAGCGTTGAAGGGGGGACACGGCGGGATCGTATGAACACTGAAGCTTTCTTT.

This clonotype was seen many times. CDR3 protein: CSVPTGGINYGYTF. CDR3 nucleotides: TGCAGTGTCCCGACAGGGGGGATTAACTATGGCTACACCTTC. The rearrangement links TRBV20-1 to TRBJ1-2, with 9 bases lining up with TRBD1. The CDR3 runs 14 residues. Germline CDR1 DFQATT, CDR2 SNEGSKA (reference sequence). With V trimmed by 7 bases and J by 1 base, 7 bases remained unmatched.

There are many counts of this clonotype. CDR3 in amino acids: CAWSEGQLYSNQPQHF. The CDR3 DNA sequence: TGTGCCTGGAGCGAGGGGCAGCTTTATAGCAATCAGCCCCAGCATTTT. The genes are TRBV30 and TRBJ1-5, with D maybe TRBD1 (5 bases). The CDR3 totals 16 residues. Looked up from germline, CDR1 is GTSNPN and CDR2 is SVGIG (reference sequence). V was shortened by 3 bases and J by 0 bases, with 15 bases between the two germline ends.

This clonotype was picked up a small number of times. The V gene is TRBV11-2, the J gene TRBJ2-2; 8 positions match TRBD1. Unmatched junction bases numbered 20, after V lost 3 bases and J lost 11 bases. The germline CDR1 and CDR2 sequences are SGHAT and FQNNGV. This CDR3 region has 18 residues. CDR3 nucleotides: TGTGCCAGCAGCTTCCGAACTCCCAGGCGACAGGGGCCTTTTGAGCTGTTTTTT. Its translation: CASSFRTPRRQGPFELFF.

Ten or more counts support this clonotype. This rearrangement joins TRBV12-3 or TRBV12-4 to TRBJ2-7; D is unresolved. The CDR3 has 13 amino acids. With 3 bases removed from V and 4 bases from J, the gap between germline ends came to 10 bases. The CDR3 DNA reads TGTGCCAGCAGTTTTGGCTCTCCATACGAGCAGTACTTC. It translates to CASSFGSPYEQYF.

At least ten counts were recorded for this clonotype. V usage is TRBV6-1 and J usage is TRBJ1-5, with 8 bases matching TRBD1. Germline V CDR1 and CDR2: MNHNS, SASEGT. The V gene end was trimmed by 1 base and the J gene end by 4 bases; junction bases not matched to a gene: 0. This CDR3 has 14 amino acids. The CDR3 here is CASSEGTGNQPQHF. CDR3 nucleotide sequence: TGTGCCAGCAGTGAAGGGACAGGGAATCAGCCCCAGCATTTT.

This clonotype appeared many times. The chain has TRBV10-3 and TRBJ1-5; D may be TRBD1 (6 bases). From germline, CDR1 is ENHRY and CDR2 SYGVKD. The CDR3 length is 15 residues. Trimming removed 0 bases from V and 6 bases from J, with 12 bases in between. In nucleotides, the CDR3 is TGTGCCATCAGTGAGTCTGGGGGCGCCGGTCAGCCCCAGCATTTT. It translates to CAISESGGAGQPQHF.

This rearrangement joins TRBV6-1 to TRBJ2-1; D could derive from TRBD1 or TRBD2 (5 bases each). Trimming took off 11 bases at V and 2 bases at J, with 13 bases between the two ends. The germline V gene encodes CDR1 MNHNS and CDR2 SASEGT. This CDR3 has 13 residues. The CDR3 spells CAASGPTYNEQFF. CDR3 DNA sequence: TGTGCCGCCTCGGGACCCACCTACAATGAGCAGTTCTTC.

Ten or more counts support this clonotype. The chain is built from TRBV7-9 and TRBJ2-1; perhaps TRBD2 as D (6 bases). The CDR3 loop spans 14 amino acids. V gave up 11 bases and J gave up 0 bases, with 14 bases separating them. Germline-derived CDR1 and CDR2 are SEHNR and FQNEAQ (reference sequence). The CDR3 reads CAGGQGSSYNEQFF. Here the CDR3 DNA reads TGTGCCGGAGGGCAGGGAAGCTCCTACAATGAGCAGTTCTTC.

The V and J genes are TRBV4-2 and TRBJ1-2; a weak D match, TRBD1 (5 bases). V shed 4 bases and J shed 4 bases, with 10 bases lying between them. The CDR3 extends over 13 amino acids. The germline gives CDR1 LGHNA, CDR2 YNFKEQ. This chain's CDR3 is CASSPPDTYGYTF. The CDR3 DNA reads as TGTGCCAGCAGCCCCCCGGACACCTATGGCTACACCTTC.

V and J are TRBV3-1 and TRBJ1-1; no clear D gene. This CDR3 has 13 residues. Germline V gene data show CDR1 as LGHDT and CDR2 as YNNKEL (reference sequence). The V end lost 0 bases, the J end lost 5 bases, and 7 bases lay between the germline ends. CDR3: CASSQEQRTEAFF. The CDR3 DNA reads TGTGCCAGCAGCCAAGAACAACGTACTGAAGCTTTCTTT.

This clonotype occurred many times. The chain links TRBV29-1 to TRBJ2-1; no clear D gene. V lost 5 bases, J lost 0 bases, and 2 bases lay in between. CDR1 is SQVTM, CDR2 ANQGSEA, per germline. CDR3 size: 11 residues. Here the CDR3 DNA reads TGCAGCGTTAGCTCCTACAATGAGCAGTTCTTC. This sequence encodes CSVSSYNEQFF.

This clonotype was counted between two and nine times. The chain uses TRBV15 and TRBJ1-5; 9 bases align to TRBD1. CDR1 is LNHNV and CDR2 is YYDKDF in the germline V gene (reference sequence). V was pared by 0 bases and J by 6 bases, with 18 bases of the junction left unmatched. The CDR3 sequence is 20 residues long. The CDR3 here is CATSRDNMVTGTGYGQPQHF. The CDR3, as DNA: TGTGCCACCAGCAGAGATAATATGGTAACCGGGACAGGGTATGGTCAGCCCCAGCATTTT. The entire variable domain, with the rest obtained from reference TRBV15 and TRBJ1-5, is as follows: DAMVIQNPRYQVTQFGKPVTLSCSQTLNHNVMYWYQQKSSQAPKLLFHYYDKDFNNEADTPDNFQSRRPNTSFCFLDIRSPGLGDTAMYLCATSRDNMVTGTGYGQPQHFGDGTRLSIL.

The table lists this clonotype with many counts. This chain connects TRBV5-1 to TRBJ2-5; maybe TRBD1 (5 bases). This CDR3 has 15 residues. CDR1 is SGHRS and CDR2 is YFSETQ in the germline V gene. Trimming stripped 0 bases from V and 5 bases from J, with 14 bases between. Written as DNA, the CDR3 is TGCGCCAGCAGCTTGGCCGGACAACAGCTGGAGACCCAGTACTTC. It translates to CASSLAGQQLETQYF.

Concerning this clonotype itself: A much more abundant neighbour one base away suggests this may be a read error. The chain joins TRBV20-1 to TRBJ1-5; 7 bases match TRBD1. CDR1 is DFQATT, CDR2 SNEGSKA, per germline (reference sequence). This CDR3 spans 15 amino acids. CDR3: CSAPKTGTVNRPQHF. Here the CDR3 DNA reads TGCAGTGCTCCGAAGACCGGGACAGTTAATCGGCCCCAGCATTTT.

By share of the sample, this clonotype is medium-sized. This chain joins TRBV28 and TRBJ2-1; 8 bases are a match to TRBD2. V shed 1 base and J 2 bases; nucleotides not matched to a gene: 1. The CDR3 spans 15 residues. Per the germline V gene, CDR1 is MDHEN and CDR2 is SYDVKM. CDR3 amino acids: CASSLYSGAYNEQFF. CDR3 nucleotides: TGTGCCAGCAGTTTATATAGCGGGGCCTACAATGAGCAGTTCTTC.

This clonotype was counted a few times. V and J are TRBV20-1 and TRBJ1-5, with 9 bases identical to TRBD1. Germline-derived CDR1 and CDR2 are DFQATT and SNEGSKA (reference sequence). Germline trimming cut 0 bases from V and 7 bases from J; bases unmatched to any gene: 10. The CDR3 contains 16 residues. The CDR3 region has the DNA TGCAGTGCTAGAGAACTCTCCGGGACAGGGTTACAGCCCCAGCATTTT. Amino acid sequence: CSARELSGTGLQPQHF.

This clonotype was observed many times. The rearrangement uses TRBV6-2 or TRBV6-3 and TRBJ1-1; D is ambiguous. Germline values: CDR1 MNHEY, CDR2 SVGEGT. The CDR3 is 12 amino acids. Deletions cut 4 bases from V and 1 base from J, with 4 bases between. CDR3 region: CASSFGNTEAFF. The CDR3 coding sequence is TGTGCCAGCAGTTTCGGGAACACTGAAGCTTTCTTT.

This clonotype was detected many times. CDR3 region: CASSPPTGGRTEAFF. The DNA for the CDR3 is TGTGCCAGCAGCCCACCGACAGGGGGCCGCACTGAAGCTTTCTTT. This chain joins TRBV11-2 and TRBJ1-1; 10 bases are shared with TRBD1. The CDR3 extends over 15 amino acids. V lost 5 bases, J lost 4 bases, and 7 bases stayed unmatched. CDR1 and CDR2 (germline): SGHAT, FQNNGV.

This chain links TRBV20-1 with TRBJ1-2; 9 bases match TRBD1. The CDR3 consists of 12 residues. Germline V gene lookup returns CDR1 DFQATT and CDR2 SNEGSKA (reference sequence). After removal of 3 bases from V and 5 bases from J, the junction contained 1 base not matched to a gene. CDR3 region: CSARDRGYGYTF. In DNA form, the CDR3 reads TGCAGTGCTAGGGACAGGGGTTATGGCTACACCTTC.